This TCR beta chain was recorded in a study of shared clonotypes between healthy human individuals. Study-wide background: Researchers assigned three CD4 naive, three CD4 memory, two CD8 naive and one CD8 memory plate to each donor.

Free of recent acute infections or vaccinations, the donors were healthy HIV-negative adults. Whole-study findings and limits: Non-shared clonotypes had lower generation probabilities than clonotypes shared by all four sorted-subset donors. Sequencing depth was a factor that was expected to affect clonotype sharing among donors.

Assay: immunoSEQ multiplex PCR; the TCRdb copy retains only in-frame clones and omits some. Of 2 million to 2.5 million clones in the sample, roughly 95% were seen once. Points on this clone: Its antigen is unknown.

The clonotype comes from a man younger than 30 in good health. The specimen sequenced was naive CD4+ T cells sorted from blood. Subset denoted: CD45RA+ positively selected.

The CDR3 region has the DNA TGTGCCAGCAGTTCGGAAAGGGACAGGGTCTCCTACGAGCAGTACTTC. It is translated as CASSSERDRVSYEQYF. The chain carries TRBV28 and TRBJ2-7, with 9 nucleotides matching TRBD1. This CDR3 contains 16 residues. Germline values: CDR1 MDHEN, CDR2 SYDVKM. The V and J ends lost 4 bases and 0 bases, in that order; junction bases with no gene match: 7.